The clone carrying this T cell receptor beta chain was detected a few times. This record comes from a study of response to subunit inactivated influenza vaccine. Each CDR3 protein gets one entry after TCRdb re-called the RT-PCR reads with MiXCR. The sample comprises about 570,000 distinct CDR3 sequences, roughly 12% of which are singletons, and approximately 11% rests with the top ten. Trimming cost V 4 bases and J 1 base; bases outside gene matches: 2. The CDR3 totals 15 residues. Germline V CDR1 and CDR2: MGHRA, YSYEKL. This same sample was also taken into another study, of T cells expressing NK-cell markers. This second study notes: It was by 5'RACE template switching with UMIs that TCR beta cDNA was made. Dominant NKG2C+ clonotypes in roughly 6 donors made up roughly 1.0-7.0% of CD8+ T cells.

The chain uses TRBV4-1 and TRBJ2-7, with 12 nucleotides matching TRBD2. The clonotype was recovered from a man between 45 and 60 years old who received an inactivated influenza vaccine. The sample here was PBMCs from blood, taken on the day of vaccination. As DNA, the CDR3 is TGCGCCAGCAGCCCGACTAGCGGGAGTTCCTACGAGCAGTACTTC. Amino acids: CASSPTSGSSYEQYF.